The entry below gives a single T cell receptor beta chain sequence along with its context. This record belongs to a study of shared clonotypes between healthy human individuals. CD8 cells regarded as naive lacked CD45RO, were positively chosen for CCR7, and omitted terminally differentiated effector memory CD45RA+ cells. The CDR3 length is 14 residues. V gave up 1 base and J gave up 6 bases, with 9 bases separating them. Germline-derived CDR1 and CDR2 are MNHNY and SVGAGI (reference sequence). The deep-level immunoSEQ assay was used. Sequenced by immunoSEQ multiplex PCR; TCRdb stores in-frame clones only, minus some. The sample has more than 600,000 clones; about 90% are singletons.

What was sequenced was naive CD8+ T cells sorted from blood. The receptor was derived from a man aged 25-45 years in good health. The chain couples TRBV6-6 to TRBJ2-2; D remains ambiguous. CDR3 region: CASSYLQSPGELFF. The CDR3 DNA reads TGTGCCAGCAGTTACTTACAAAGTCCCGGGGAGCTGTTTTTT.